These 17 T cell receptor beta chains were all obtained from the same sample, sequenced in a study of beta chain features in type 1 diabetes. The isolated RNA, all of it, was reverse transcribed, so expressed TCRB transcripts were what got sequenced. Libraries were prepared by immunoSEQ multiplex PCR; TCRdb keeps only in-frame clonotypes and omits some of them. There are 120,000 to 150,000 clones in the sample; less than 11% occur only once, and roughly 1.4% lies in the top ten. What was sequenced was naive CD4+ T cells from blood. All receptors come from a man younger than 30 in good health.

The chain couples TRBV9 to TRBJ1-2; 8 bases agree with TRBD1. The CDR3 has 13 amino acids. The germline gives CDR1 SGDLS, CDR2 YYNGEE. Trimming at V came to 3 bases and at J to 4 bases, leaving 2 bases not matched to a gene. The CDR3 loop reads CASSGQGSYGYTF. DNA for the CDR3: TGTGCCAGCAGCGGACAGGGGAGCTATGGCTACACCTTC.

This rearrangement joins TRBV5-6 to TRBJ2-5, with 9 bases that match TRBD2. Per the germline V gene, CDR1 is SGHDT and CDR2 is YYEEEE. V was clipped by 6 bases and J by 5 bases; unmatched bases: 17. This CDR3 has 17 amino acids. The CDR3 spells CASNPLVGGGAWETQYF. The CDR3, as DNA: TGTGCCAGCAACCCGCTCGTGGGCGGGGGGGCGTGGGAGACCCAGTACTTC. The full variable domain, with the rest looked up from reference TRBV5-6 and TRBJ2-5, is DAGVTQSPTHLIKTRGQQVTLRCSPKSGHDTVSWYQQALGQGPQFIFQYYEEEERQRGNFPDRFSGHQFPNYSSELNVNALLLGDSALYLCASNPLVGGGAWETQYFGPGTRLLVL.

The V and J genes are TRBV18 and TRBJ2-7; a weak D match, TRBD2 (5 bases). Trimming removed 0 bases at V and 3 bases at J, with 9 bases between. This CDR3 spans 14 amino acids. CDR1 and CDR2 (germline): KGHSH, LQKENI. This chain's CDR3 is CASSPPGVDYEQYF. As DNA, the CDR3 is TGTGCCAGCTCACCACCCGGGGTTGACTACGAGCAGTACTTC.

J is TRBJ1-1 and V is TRBV7-9; 7 nucleotides align to TRBD1. The CDR3 is 15 amino acids. Germline V CDR1 and CDR2: SEHNR, FQNEAQ (reference sequence). Trimming removed 5 bases from V and 1 base from J; junction bases left unmatched: 7. The CDR3 loop reads CASSPRGTANTEAFF. The CDR3, as DNA: TGTGCCAGCAGCCCCCGCGGGACAGCGAACACTGAAGCTTTCTTT.

This clone was observed a few times. V usage is TRBV7-2 and J usage is TRBJ2-5, with unresolved D. V was trimmed by 4 bases and J by 2 bases, leaving 14 bases between them. CDR3 size: 15 residues. Germline values: CDR1 SGHTA, CDR2 FQGNSA. In DNA form, the CDR3 reads TGTGCCAGCAGCTCGCAGACCGCGGAGCAAGAGACCCAGTACTTC. The encoded protein is CASSSQTAEQETQYF.

As regards this clone: Different DNA sequences within this sample yield the same CDR3. The chain is built from TRBV5-1 and TRBJ2-7; D possibly corresponds to TRBD1 (6 bases). V was trimmed by 2 bases and J by 7 bases, leaving 13 bases between them. CDR3 length equals 13 residues. Germline CDR1 is SGHRS and CDR2 is YFSETQ. CDR3 sequence reads: CASSFRDTGEQYF. The CDR3, as DNA: TGCGCCAGCAGCTTCCGGGACACGGGGGAGCAGTACTTC.

There are a few counts of this clone. The genes are TRBV5-4 and TRBJ2-3; a weak D match, TRBD1 (6 bases). Germline-derived CDR1 and CDR2 are SGHNT and YYREEE (reference sequence). Between the trimmed V and J ends, which lost 2 bases and 5 bases, there was a span of 12 bases. CDR3 length: 14 residues. CDR3 sequence reads: CASSFWQGLDTQYF. The CDR3 coding sequence is TGTGCCAGCAGCTTTTGGCAGGGGCTAGATACGCAGTATTTT.

V and J are TRBV11-2 and TRBJ2-5; TRBD2 matches 7 bases. Germline trimming cut 5 bases from V and 2 bases from J; bases unmatched to any gene: 11. The CDR3 loop spans 16 amino acids. CDR1 and CDR2 (germline): SGHAT, FQNNGV. This CDR3 is CASSQSLAGVQETQYF. CDR3 sequence (DNA): TGTGCCAGCAGCCAAAGCCTGGCGGGGGTTCAAGAGACCCAGTACTTC.

V gene TRBV7-3 combines with J gene TRBJ2-3; 8 bases are shared with TRBD2. With V trimmed by 2 bases and J by 3 bases, 10 bases remained unmatched. CDR1 is SGHTA, CDR2 FQGTGA, per germline. The CDR3 has 17 amino acids. The CDR3 DNA is TGTGCCAGCAGCTTAGGCTCGATTAGCGGGGTAACAGATACGCAGTATTTT. Its translation: CASSLGSISGVTDTQYF.

This clone was observed at least ten times. V gene TRBV12-5 combines with J gene TRBJ2-1; D might be TRBD1 (5 bases). The CDR3 is 12 residues long. V lost 6 bases and J lost 13, with 16 bases in between. Germline assignment: CDR1 LGHNT and CDR2 FRNRAP. Here the CDR3 reads CASGNPQGPQFF. In nucleotides, the CDR3 is TGTGCTAGTGGCAACCCTCAGGGCCCCCAGTTCTTC. The full variable domain, in which reference TRBV12-5 and TRBJ2-1 provide the parts outside the CDR3, is DARVTQTPRHKVTEMGQEVTMRCQPILGHNTVFWYRQTMMQGLELLAYFRNRAPLDDSGMPKDRFSAEMPDATLATLKIQPSEPRDSAVYFCASGNPQGPQFFGPGTRLTVL.

This clone was seen more than once but under ten times. This chain uses TRBV18 with TRBJ1-2, with D perhaps TRBD1 (6 bases). Deletions cut 3 bases from V and 6 bases from J, with 14 bases between. CDR1 is KGHSH, CDR2 LQKENI, per germline. This CDR3 has 14 residues. Here the CDR3 DNA reads TGTGCCAGCTCACCGGGGACATACGGACATGGCTACACCTTC. It codes for CASSPGTYGHGYTF.

This clone has a handful of counts. The J gene is TRBJ2-4, the V gene TRBV10-3; the D gene is possibly TRBD1 (6 bases). The CDR3 extends over 16 amino acids. Trimming cost V 6 bases and J 8 bases, with 23 bases left between them. Germline loops: CDR1 ENHRY, CDR2 SYGVKD. CDR3 loop: CAISSEKGQPADIQYF. As DNA, the CDR3 is TGTGCCATCAGCTCAGAAAAAGGACAGCCCGCGGACATTCAGTACTTC.

This clone was picked up a small number of times. This chain connects TRBV23-1 to TRBJ1-6; 10 nucleotides agree with TRBD1. TRBV23-1 is sorted into the ORF group, with uncertain function. The J segment lost 0 bases and the V segment lost 3 bases, leaving 17 bases of the junction unmatched. CDR3 length equals 22 residues. The CDR3 coding sequence is TGCGCCAGCAGTCACTCGTTGACAGGGGGCGCGACCCAAAGCTCCTATAATTCACCCCTCCACTTT. Translated, it gives CASSHSLTGGATQSSYNSPLHF.

The chain links TRBV11-2 to TRBJ1-1, with TRBD1 matching over 11 bases. This CDR3 contains 16 residues. J gave up 8 bases and V 4 bases, and 12 bases lay outside the gene matches. Germline V gives CDR1 SGHAT, CDR2 FQNNGV. The CDR3 protein is CASSSSLGQGAGEAFF. CDR3 nucleotide sequence: TGTGCCAGCAGCTCCTCCCTTGGACAGGGGGCAGGGGAAGCTTTCTTT.

This clone has just a few counts. V gene TRBV27 combines with J gene TRBJ2-5; D not resolved. Between the trimmed V and J ends, which lost 6 bases and 7 bases, there was a span of 12 bases. This CDR3 comprises 12 residues. Germline assignment: CDR1 MNHEY and CDR2 SMNVEV (reference sequence). The CDR3 protein is CASRNSFGTQYF. The CDR3 nucleotides are TGTGCCAGCAGAAACTCCTTTGGGACCCAGTACTTC.

This clone appeared many times. The V gene is TRBV19, the J gene TRBJ2-4; 7 bases fit TRBD1. Germline V gene data show CDR1 as LNHDA and CDR2 as SQIVND (reference sequence). The CDR3 consists of 13 residues. Trimming removed 3 bases from V and 7 bases from J; junction bases left unmatched: 3. Here the CDR3 DNA reads TGTGCCAGTAGTATTAAGGGGGCCAACATTCAGTACTTC. Translated, it gives CASSIKGANIQYF.

This rearrangement joins TRBV14 to TRBJ2-7; tentative D call: TRBD2 (5 bases). Trimming shortened V by 3 bases and J by 3 bases, and 12 bases separated the two germline ends. The CDR3 runs 14 residues. Germline CDR1 SGHDN, CDR2 FVKESK. The CDR3 nucleotides read TGTGCCAGCAGCCAGTTTCAGAGGGTCTACGAGCAGTACTTC. Translation gives CASSQFQRVYEQYF.